A single TCR beta chain is shown here with its context. This receptor's antigen is unknown. Nothing much larger sits one base from this clone, and base qualities are not available. The immunoSEQ Assay, a bias-controlled multiplex PCR, was used to amplify TCRbeta CDR3 regions from genomic DNA. The original methods were these. Nucleated cell counts per sample were estimated from amplification of reference gene primers within the assay. To quantify the absolute abundance of each unique TCRbeta CDR3 rearrangement, sequence reads were collapsed and filtered. For each sample, productive Simpson clonality was calculated as the square root of Simpson's diversity index over productive rearrangements. Sourced from immuneACCESS, this table was stored by TCRdb with only in-frame sequences that have V and J called. A share of the clones is absent; for the studies checked, an unresolved V gene accounts for under half, and the remainder has no known explanation. V and J calls and clone size are given by that table; D and trimming were obtained from the DNA. The sample includes over 85,000 clones, with 82% observed a single time. The ten largest make up 15% to 20% of the sample.

Collaborating institutions collected whole blood in K2EDTA tubes following their own protocols. For TCRbeta analysis, collaborators shipped samples in one of three forms: frozen whole blood, isolated PBMCs, or DNA extracted from either of those sample types. This entry is derived from a study of blood T cell repertoires in COVID-19 (dated by TCRdb to 2019 to 2021). For the study in its entirety: Samples covering the acute and convalescent phases of COVID-19 were provided by collaborators in the United States, Italy and Spain. Samples were obtained from the ongoing ImmuneRACE study (first 160 participants) and from 1,000 to 1,500 subjects provided by 6 global collaborators. HLA class I and class II types, where available, came from metadata supplied by the sample provider rather than from assay-based typing. The material from the prospective study consisted of cDNA or gDNA derived from T cells, B-cell-depleted T cells, or PBMCs. The dataset comprised deeply sampled blood TCRbeta repertoires from subjects exposed to, actively infected with, or recovered from COVID-19. The repertoires were released in a freely available public database meant as a resource for research on the immune response to SARS-CoV-2. A de-identified subject ID, COVID-19 status, age in years and sex were almost always included in the sample metadata.

General study outcomes and caveats: Clinical and demographic metadata were provided uncurated, with the amount varying by source and participant.

CDR1 and CDR2 are drawn from the germline V gene: SGHDN, FVKESK. V is cut back by 3 bases and J by 0 bases, with 1 base in the junction unmatched. The CDR3 starts with the cysteine, ends with the phenylalanine, and has 14 residues. Only the CDR3 portion is preserved as DNA: 42 bases, with reading frame beginning at the first base. The chain couples TRBV14 to TRBJ1-2; the central 7 bases match TRBD1. The TCR sequence derives from a woman in her sixties with acute or convalescent COVID-19. The sample consisted of peripheral blood. The sequence in DNA is TGTGCCAGCAGCCATGGACAGGCTAACTATGGCTACACCTTC. Translated, this gives CASSHGQANYGYTF.